The sequence of this TCR beta chain was determined in a study of blood T cell repertoires in COVID-19. Study background: There were acute and convalescent COVID-19 samples, and they came from the United States, Italy and Spain. T cells, B-cell-depleted T cells, or PBMCs supplied cDNA or gDNA.

In the original processing: Using reference gene primer amplification, nucleated cell counts were estimated. Clones were read by immunoSEQ multiplex PCR, and TCRdb kept only the in-frame ones, dropping some. Clone size and the V and J calls come from that table; the DNA yielded D and trimming. In the table there are under 250,000 clones, roughly 80% of which are singletons. Deletions cut 5 bases from V and 5 bases from J, with 18 bases between. Per germline, CDR1 SGHTA and CDR2 FQGNSA. This CDR3 is 15 amino acids long. This clone was seen a few times. V usage is TRBV7-2 and J usage is TRBJ1-1; perhaps TRBD1 as D (6 bases). The source is an older woman who had recovered from COVID-19. The specimen was peripheral blood. The CDR3 DNA follows: TGTGCCAGCAGCCAGAGACAGGCCCGTGGGACTGAAGCTTTCTTT. Residues: CASSQRQARGTEAFF.